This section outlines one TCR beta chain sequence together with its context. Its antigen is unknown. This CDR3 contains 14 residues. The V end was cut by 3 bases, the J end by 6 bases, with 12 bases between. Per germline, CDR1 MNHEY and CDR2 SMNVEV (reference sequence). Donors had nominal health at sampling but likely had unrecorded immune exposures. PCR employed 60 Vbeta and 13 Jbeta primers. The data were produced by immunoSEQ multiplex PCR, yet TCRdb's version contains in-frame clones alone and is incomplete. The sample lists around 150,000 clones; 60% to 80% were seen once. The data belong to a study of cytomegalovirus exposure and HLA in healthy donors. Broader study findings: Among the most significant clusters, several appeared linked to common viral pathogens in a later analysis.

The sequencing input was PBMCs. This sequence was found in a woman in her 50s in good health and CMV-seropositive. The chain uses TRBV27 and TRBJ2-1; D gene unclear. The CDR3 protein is CASSFSGIRNEQFF. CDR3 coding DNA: TGTGCCAGCAGTTTCTCAGGTATCCGCAATGAGCAGTTCTTC.